The rows below give T cell receptor beta chains drawn from one sample of a study of Graves' ophthalmopathy and Graves' hyperthyroidism. Using its own MiXCR run on the multiplex PCR reads, TCRdb lists one record per CDR3 protein. The sample contains about 230,000 distinct CDR3 sequences, roughly 50% of which appear only once. Input material: peripheral blood. These TCRs come from an adult man with Graves' ophthalmopathy. CDR3s include the opening cysteine and the closing phenylalanine or tryptophan. The order of the fields is V gene, D gene, J gene, clone size, CDR3 protein, CDR3 DNA. A D gene is named only where the DNA matches it firmly. Rows may omit the clone size; those that give it use once, few, many or a size class.

V gene: TRBV2
D gene: NA
J gene: TRBJ1-4
clone size: few
CDR3 protein: CASSEVRTSPEKLFF
CDR3 DNA: TGTGCCAGCAGTGAAGTGAGGACAAGTCCTGAAAAACTGTTTTTT

V gene: TRBV12-3/TRBV12-4
D gene: TRBD1
J gene: TRBJ1-6
clone size: few
CDR3 protein: CASSTGDGNSPLHF
CDR3 DNA: TGTGCCAGCAGTACAGGGGACGGTAATTCACCCCTCCACTTT

V gene: TRBV14
D gene: NA
J gene: TRBJ1-2
clone size: NA
CDR3 protein: CASSQDTGSYGYTF
CDR3 DNA: TGTGCCAGCAGCCAAGATACAGGGAGCTATGGCTACACCTTC

V gene: TRBV7-9
D gene: NA
J gene: TRBJ1-4
clone size: NA
CDR3 protein: CASSRGASTANEKLFF
CDR3 DNA: TGTGCCAGCAGCAGAGGGGCATCAACAGCTAATGAAAAACTGTTTTTT

V gene: TRBV12-3/TRBV12-4
D gene: NA
J gene: TRBJ2-7
clone size: NA
CDR3 protein: CASRTTGRKNEQYF
CDR3 DNA: TGTGCCAGCAGGACGACAGGGAGGAAGAACGAGCAGTACTTC

V gene: TRBV9
D gene: NA
J gene: TRBJ2-2
clone size: NA
CDR3 protein: CASSVSLGELFF
CDR3 DNA: TGTGCCAGCAGCGTGTCGCTAGGGGAGCTGTTTTTT

V gene: TRBV12-3/TRBV12-4
D gene: NA
J gene: TRBJ1-2
clone size: few
CDR3 protein: CASRPRTGRDSNYGYTF
CDR3 DNA: TGTGCCAGCAGACCTCGTACAGGCAGAGATTCTAACTATGGCTACACCTTC

V gene: TRBV25-1
D gene: NA
J gene: TRBJ1-2
clone size: many
CDR3 protein: CASSARQRDYGYTF
CDR3 DNA: TGTGCCAGCAGTGCCCGACAGAGGGACTATGGCTACACCTTC

V gene: TRBV2
D gene: TRBD1
J gene: TRBJ2-7
clone size: NA
CDR3 protein: CASSEDRFTYEQYF
CDR3 DNA: TGTGCCAGCAGTGAGGACAGGTTTACCTACGAGCAGTACTTC

V gene: TRBV3-1
D gene: NA
J gene: TRBJ1-1
clone size: few
CDR3 protein: CASSQGSYTEAFF
CDR3 DNA: TGTGCCAGCAGCCAAGGGTCTTACACTGAAGCTTTCTTT

V gene: TRBV7-2
D gene: NA
J gene: TRBJ1-1
clone size: NA
CDR3 protein: CASSLGTPGMGTEAFF
CDR3 DNA: TGTGCCAGCAGCTTGGGGACACCCGGGATGGGTACTGAAGCTTTCTTT

V gene: TRBV2
D gene: NA
J gene: TRBJ2-5
clone size: few
CDR3 protein: CASGRGAKRGETQYF
CDR3 DNA: TGTGCCAGCGGGAGAGGGGCCAAACGTGGGGAGACCCAGTACTTC

V gene: TRBV10-3
D gene: NA
J gene: TRBJ2-2
clone size: NA
CDR3 protein: CAISESVRATGELFF
CDR3 DNA: TGTGCCATCAGTGAGTCGGTCAGGGCCACCGGGGAGCTGTTTTTT

V gene: TRBV7-7
D gene: NA
J gene: TRBJ2-7
clone size: NA
CDR3 protein: CASSLALFNEQYF
CDR3 DNA: TGTGCTAGCAGCTTAGCGCTATTCAATGAGCAGTACTTC

V gene: TRBV2
D gene: NA
J gene: TRBJ1-4
clone size: NA
CDR3 protein: CASRPLRSNEKLFF
CDR3 DNA: TGTGCCAGCAGGCCACTGAGATCGAATGAAAAACTGTTTTTT

V gene: TRBV20-1
D gene: NA
J gene: TRBJ2-5
clone size: NA
CDR3 protein: CSARDPGSSTDTQYF
CDR3 DNA: TGCAGTGCTAGAGATCCGGGGTCCTCCACAGATACGCAGTACTTC

V gene: TRBV9
D gene: NA
J gene: TRBJ2-7
clone size: NA
CDR3 protein: CASSVGRLPYEQYF
CDR3 DNA: TGTGCCAGCAGCGTAGGTCGACTGCCCTACGAGCAGTACTTC

V gene: TRBV4-2
D gene: NA
J gene: TRBJ1-6
clone size: few
CDR3 protein: CASSQDKQGWNSPLHF
CDR3 DNA: TGTGCCAGCAGCCAAGATAAACAGGGATGGAATTCACCCCTCCACTTT

V gene: TRBV7-8
D gene: TRBD1
J gene: TRBJ1-6
clone size: NA
CDR3 protein: CASSWGQDNSPLHF
CDR3 DNA: TGTGCCAGCAGCTGGGGACAGGATAATTCACCCCTCCACTTT

V gene: TRBV10-3
D gene: NA
J gene: TRBJ2-5
clone size: NA
CDR3 protein: CAISAGVYQETQHF
CDR3 DNA: TGTGCCATCAGTGCCGGAGTGTACCAAGAGACCCAGCACTTC

V gene: TRBV25-1
D gene: NA
J gene: TRBJ1-6
clone size: NA
CDR3 protein: CASHEGGRSPLHF
CDR3 DNA: TGTGCCAGCCATGAAGGGGGGAGGTCACCCCTCCACTTT

V gene: TRBV12-3/TRBV12-4
D gene: TRBD2
J gene: TRBJ2-5
clone size: few
CDR3 protein: CASTPGGSKTQYF
CDR3 DNA: TGTGCCAGCACCCCGGGGGGTTCGAAGACCCAGTACTTC

V gene: TRBV12-3/TRBV12-4
D gene: NA
J gene: TRBJ1-5
clone size: few
CDR3 protein: CASIERGSNQPQHF
CDR3 DNA: TGTGCCAGCATCGAACGGGGGAGCAATCAGCCCCAGCATTTT

V gene: TRBV7-9
D gene: NA
J gene: TRBJ2-7
clone size: few
CDR3 protein: CASSLGGLGPHEQYF
CDR3 DNA: TGTGCCAGCAGCTTAGGAGGGTTGGGTCCCCACGAGCAGTACTTC

V gene: TRBV20-1
D gene: TRBD1
J gene: TRBJ1-3
clone size: NA
CDR3 protein: CSARDGQGAGNTIYF
CDR3 DNA: TGCAGTGCTAGAGACGGACAGGGGGCAGGAAACACCATATATTTT

V gene: TRBV19
D gene: NA
J gene: TRBJ1-3
clone size: NA
CDR3 protein: CASSIADTSGNIIYF
CDR3 DNA: TGTGCCAGTAGTATAGCGGACACATCTGGAAACATCATATATTTT

V gene: TRBV2
D gene: NA
J gene: TRBJ1-1
clone size: NA
CDR3 protein: CASSHTPGTRTPTEAFF
CDR3 DNA: TGTGCCAGCAGCCACACACCCGGGACCAGGACCCCCACTGAAGCTTTCTTT

V gene: TRBV2
D gene: TRBD1
J gene: TRBJ2-1
clone size: NA
CDR3 protein: CASDRQGQGNEQFF
CDR3 DNA: TGTGCCAGCGATAGACAGGGACAGGGCAATGAGCAGTTCTTC

V gene: TRBV10-3
D gene: NA
J gene: TRBJ1-4
clone size: NA
CDR3 protein: CAISPDSTAANEELFF
CDR3 DNA: TGTGCCATCAGTCCTGACAGCACGGCAGCTAATGAAGAACTGTTTTTT

V gene: TRBV7-3
D gene: NA
J gene: TRBJ2-2
clone size: NA
CDR3 protein: CASSPAGTPNTGELFF
CDR3 DNA: TGTGCCAGCAGCCCGGCGGGAACGCCCAACACCGGGGAGCTGTTTTTT

V gene: TRBV19
D gene: NA
J gene: TRBJ2-5
clone size: few
CDR3 protein: CASSIGGYAQETQYF
CDR3 DNA: TGTGCCAGTAGTATCGGTGGCTACGCCCAAGAGACCCAGTACTTC

V gene: TRBV6-1
D gene: NA
J gene: TRBJ2-7
clone size: NA
CDR3 protein: CASSELLYEQYF
CDR3 DNA: TGTGCCAGCAGTGAATTACTCTACGAGCAGTACTTC

V gene: TRBV10-3
D gene: TRBD2
J gene: TRBJ2-2
clone size: NA
CDR3 protein: CASSELADTGELFF
CDR3 DNA: TGTGCCAGCAGTGAACTAGCGGACACCGGGGAGCTGTTTTTT

V gene: TRBV12-3/TRBV12-4
D gene: TRBD1
J gene: TRBJ1-4
clone size: few
CDR3 protein: CASSLGQADEKLFF
CDR3 DNA: TGTGCCAGCAGCCTCGGACAGGCGGACGAAAAACTGTTTTTT

V gene: TRBV5-4
D gene: TRBD1
J gene: TRBJ2-7
clone size: NA
CDR3 protein: CASTRDRGSYEQYF
CDR3 DNA: TGTGCCAGCACCAGGGACAGGGGTTCCTACGAGCAGTACTTC

V gene: TRBV7-3
D gene: NA
J gene: TRBJ2-5
clone size: NA
CDR3 protein: CASSFWGEKTQYF
CDR3 DNA: TGTGCCAGCAGCTTCTGGGGGGAAAAGACCCAGTACTTC

V gene: TRBV5-1
D gene: TRBD1
J gene: TRBJ1-1
clone size: NA
CDR3 protein: CASSTGTAGYTEAFF
CDR3 DNA: TGCGCCAGCAGCACCGGGACAGCTGGGTACACTGAAGCTTTCTTT

V gene: TRBV5-1
D gene: NA
J gene: TRBJ1-1
clone size: NA
CDR3 protein: CASSMLGNTEAFF
CDR3 DNA: TGTGCCAGCAGTATGTTGGGGAACACTGAAGCTTTCTTT

V gene: TRBV20-1
D gene: NA
J gene: TRBJ2-7
clone size: few
CDR3 protein: CSASPGVEQYF
CDR3 DNA: TGCAGTGCTAGCCCAGGGGTTGAGCAGTACTTC

V gene: TRBV14
D gene: NA
J gene: TRBJ1-1
clone size: few
CDR3 protein: CASSPPTILNTEAFF
CDR3 DNA: TGTGCCAGCAGCCCCCCAACAATCCTGAACACTGAAGCTTTCTTT

V gene: TRBV5-5
D gene: NA
J gene: TRBJ1-1
clone size: NA
CDR3 protein: CASSRPPPGARNTEAFF
CDR3 DNA: TGTGCCAGCAGCCGCCCACCTCCAGGGGCCCGGAACACTGAAGCTTTCTTT

V gene: TRBV2
D gene: TRBD1
J gene: TRBJ1-1
clone size: NA
CDR3 protein: CASRGQGRSGTEAFF
CDR3 DNA: TGTGCCAGCCGGGGACAGGGGCGATCTGGCACTGAAGCTTTCTTT

V gene: TRBV2
D gene: TRBD2
J gene: TRBJ2-5
clone size: NA
CDR3 protein: CASSRGSGAYQETQYF
CDR3 DNA: TGTGCCAGCAGTCGAGGTAGCGGGGCGTACCAAGAGACCCAGTACTTC

V gene: TRBV10-3
D gene: NA
J gene: TRBJ1-2
clone size: few
CDR3 protein: CAISESRLSSANYGYTF
CDR3 DNA: TGTGCCATCAGTGAGTCGAGATTATCTTCCGCTAACTATGGCTACACCTTC

V gene: TRBV24-1
D gene: TRBD1
J gene: TRBJ2-7
clone size: many
CDR3 protein: CATSDSDRVGEQYF
CDR3 DNA: TGTGCCACCAGTGATTCCGACAGGGTAGGCGAGCAGTACTTC

V gene: TRBV19
D gene: NA
J gene: TRBJ1-2
clone size: few
CDR3 protein: CASRLKGYGYTF
CDR3 DNA: TGTGCCAGTAGATTGAAGGGCTATGGCTACACCTTC

V gene: TRBV15
D gene: NA
J gene: TRBJ2-5
clone size: few
CDR3 protein: CATSPDGGGETQYF
CDR3 DNA: TGTGCCACCAGTCCAGATGGGGGAGGCGAGACCCAGTACTTC

V gene: TRBV7-8
D gene: TRBD1
J gene: TRBJ1-2
clone size: NA
CDR3 protein: CASRKGAVLGNYGYTF
CDR3 DNA: TGTGCCAGCAGGAAGGGGGCGGTTTTGGGTAACTATGGCTACACCTTC

V gene: TRBV7-3
D gene: TRBD1
J gene: TRBJ2-7
clone size: once
CDR3 protein: CASSSTGGSNEQYF
CDR3 DNA: TGTGCCAGCAGCTCGACAGGGGGGAGTAACGAGCAGTACTTC

V gene: TRBV5-1
D gene: TRBD1
J gene: TRBJ2-7
clone size: few
CDR3 protein: CASRDRGSEQYF
CDR3 DNA: TGTGCCAGCAGGGACAGGGGGAGCGAGCAGTACTTC

V gene: TRBV7-9
D gene: NA
J gene: TRBJ2-7
clone size: NA
CDR3 protein: CASSLTSDEQYF
CDR3 DNA: TGTGCCAGCAGCCTCACTTCGGACGAGCAGTACTTC

V gene: TRBV7-2
D gene: TRBD2
J gene: TRBJ2-7
clone size: NA
CDR3 protein: CASSFIWGAGASYEQYF
CDR3 DNA: TGTGCCAGCAGCTTTATTTGGGGAGCGGGAGCATCCTACGAGCAGTACTTC

V gene: TRBV12-3/TRBV12-4
D gene: NA
J gene: TRBJ1-2
clone size: few
CDR3 protein: CASSPNAGTSYGYTF
CDR3 DNA: TGTGCCAGCAGTCCAAACGCCGGGACGAGCTATGGCTACACCTTC